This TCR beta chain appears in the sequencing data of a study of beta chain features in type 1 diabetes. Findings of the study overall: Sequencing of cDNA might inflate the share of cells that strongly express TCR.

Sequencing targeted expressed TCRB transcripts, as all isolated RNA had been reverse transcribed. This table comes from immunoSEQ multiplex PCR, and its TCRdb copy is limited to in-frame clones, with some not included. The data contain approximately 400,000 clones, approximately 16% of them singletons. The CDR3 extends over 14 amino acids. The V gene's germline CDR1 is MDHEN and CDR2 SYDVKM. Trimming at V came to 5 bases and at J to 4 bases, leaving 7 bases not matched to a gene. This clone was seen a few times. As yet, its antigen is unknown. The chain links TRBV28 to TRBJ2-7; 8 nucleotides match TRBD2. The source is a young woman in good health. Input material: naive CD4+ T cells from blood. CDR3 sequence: CASSGIAGLYEQYF. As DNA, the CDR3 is TGTGCCAGCAGTGGGATAGCGGGACTTTACGAGCAGTACTTC.